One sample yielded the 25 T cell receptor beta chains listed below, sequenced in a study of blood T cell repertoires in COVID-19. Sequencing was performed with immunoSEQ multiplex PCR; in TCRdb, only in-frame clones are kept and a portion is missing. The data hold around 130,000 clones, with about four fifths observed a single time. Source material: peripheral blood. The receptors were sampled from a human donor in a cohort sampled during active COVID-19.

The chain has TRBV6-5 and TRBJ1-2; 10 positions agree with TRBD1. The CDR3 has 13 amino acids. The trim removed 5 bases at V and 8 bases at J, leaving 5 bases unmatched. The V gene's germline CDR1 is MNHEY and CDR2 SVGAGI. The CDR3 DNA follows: TGTGCCAGCAGTCGACAGGGGGCTGAGGGCTACACCTTC. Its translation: CASSRQGAEGYTF.

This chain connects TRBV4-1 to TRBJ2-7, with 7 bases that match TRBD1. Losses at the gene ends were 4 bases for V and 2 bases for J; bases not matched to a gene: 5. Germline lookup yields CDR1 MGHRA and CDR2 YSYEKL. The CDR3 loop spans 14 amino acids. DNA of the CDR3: TGCGCCAGCAGCCGACCCGGGACAGCCTACGAGCAGTACTTC. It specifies CASSRPGTAYEQYF.

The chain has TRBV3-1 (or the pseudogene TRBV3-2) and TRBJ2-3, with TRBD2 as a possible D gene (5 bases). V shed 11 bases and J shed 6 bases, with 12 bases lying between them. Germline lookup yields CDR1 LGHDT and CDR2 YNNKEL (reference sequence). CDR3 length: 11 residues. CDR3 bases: TGTGCCGTCAGAACTAGGGATACGCAGTATTTT. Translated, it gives CAVRTRDTQYF.

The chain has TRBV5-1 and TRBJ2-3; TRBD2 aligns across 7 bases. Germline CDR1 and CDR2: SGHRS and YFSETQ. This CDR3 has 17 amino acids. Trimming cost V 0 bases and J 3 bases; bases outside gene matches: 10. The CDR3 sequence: CASSLGVYRRETDTQYF. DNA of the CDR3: TGCGCCAGCAGCTTGGGGGTCTACAGGCGGGAGACAGATACGCAGTATTTT.

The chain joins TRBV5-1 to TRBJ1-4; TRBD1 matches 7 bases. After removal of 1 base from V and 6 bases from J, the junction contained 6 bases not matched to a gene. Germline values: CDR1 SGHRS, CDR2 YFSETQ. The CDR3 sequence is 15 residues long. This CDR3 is CASSLTGDLDEKLFF. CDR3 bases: TGCGCCAGCAGCTTGACAGGGGATCTAGATGAAAAACTGTTTTTT.

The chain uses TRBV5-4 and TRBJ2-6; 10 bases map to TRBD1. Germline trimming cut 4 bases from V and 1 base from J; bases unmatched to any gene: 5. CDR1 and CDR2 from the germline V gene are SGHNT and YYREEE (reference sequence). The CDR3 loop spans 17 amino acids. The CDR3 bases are TGTGCCAGCAGCCGCCGGACAGGGGGATCTGGGGCCAACGTCCTGACTTTC. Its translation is CASSRRTGGSGANVLTF.

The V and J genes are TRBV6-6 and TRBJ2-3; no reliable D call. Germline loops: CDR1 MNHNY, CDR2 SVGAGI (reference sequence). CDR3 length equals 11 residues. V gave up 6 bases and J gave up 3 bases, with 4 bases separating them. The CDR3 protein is CASRLTDTQYF. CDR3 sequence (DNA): TGTGCCAGCAGACTAACAGATACGCAGTATTTT.

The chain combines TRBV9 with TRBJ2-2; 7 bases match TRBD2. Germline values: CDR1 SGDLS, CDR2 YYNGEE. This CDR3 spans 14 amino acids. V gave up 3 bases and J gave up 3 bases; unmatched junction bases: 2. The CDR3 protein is CASSEGLYTGELFF. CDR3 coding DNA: TGTGCCAGCAGCGAGGGACTATACACCGGGGAGCTGTTTTTT.

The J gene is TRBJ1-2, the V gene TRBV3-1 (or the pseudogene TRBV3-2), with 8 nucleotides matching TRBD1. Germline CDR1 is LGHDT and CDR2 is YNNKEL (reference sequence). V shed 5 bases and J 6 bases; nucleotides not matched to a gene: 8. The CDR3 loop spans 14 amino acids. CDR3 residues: CASSFSDRVNGYTF. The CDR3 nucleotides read TGTGCCAGCAGCTTTTCGGACAGGGTTAATGGCTACACCTTC.

CDR3 nucleotides: TGTGCCAGCAGCTTGGACAGGGCCACAGATACGCAGTATTTT. Protein sequence: CASSLDRATDTQYF. V is TRBV7-9 and J is TRBJ2-3, with 8 bases lining up with TRBD1. The V and J ends lost 3 bases and 2 bases, in that order; junction bases with no gene match: 1. Germline-derived CDR1 and CDR2 are SEHNR and FQNEAQ (reference sequence). The CDR3 is made up of 14 amino acids.

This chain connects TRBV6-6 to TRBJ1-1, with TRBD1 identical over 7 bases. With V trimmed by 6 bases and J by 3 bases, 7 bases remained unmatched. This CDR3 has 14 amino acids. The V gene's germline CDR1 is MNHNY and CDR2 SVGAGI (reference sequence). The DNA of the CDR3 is TGTGCCAGCAGACGCGGGACAGCTGACACTGAAGCTTTCTTT. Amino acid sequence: CASRRGTADTEAFF.

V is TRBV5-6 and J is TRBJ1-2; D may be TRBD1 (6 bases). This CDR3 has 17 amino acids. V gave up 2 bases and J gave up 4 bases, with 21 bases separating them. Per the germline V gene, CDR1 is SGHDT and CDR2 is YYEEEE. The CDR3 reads CASSFLSWGPKAYGYTF. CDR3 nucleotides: TGTGCCAGCAGCTTTCTTTCTTGGGGGCCTAAGGCCTATGGCTACACCTTC.

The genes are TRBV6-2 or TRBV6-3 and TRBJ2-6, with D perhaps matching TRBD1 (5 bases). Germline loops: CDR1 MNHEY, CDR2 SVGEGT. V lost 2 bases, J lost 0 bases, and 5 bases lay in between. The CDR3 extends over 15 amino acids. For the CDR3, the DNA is TGTGCCAGCAGTTACGACAGCTCTGGGGCCAACGTCCTGACTTTC. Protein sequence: CASSYDSSGANVLTF.

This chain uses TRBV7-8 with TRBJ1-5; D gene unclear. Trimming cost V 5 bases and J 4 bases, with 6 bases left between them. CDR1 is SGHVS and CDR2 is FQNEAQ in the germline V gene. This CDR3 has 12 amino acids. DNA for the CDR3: TGTGCCAGCAGCCCCCATAATCAGCCCCAGCATTTT. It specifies CASSPHNQPQHF.

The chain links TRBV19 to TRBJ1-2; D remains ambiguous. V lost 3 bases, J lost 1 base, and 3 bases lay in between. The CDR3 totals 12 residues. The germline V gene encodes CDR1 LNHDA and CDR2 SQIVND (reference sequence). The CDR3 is CASSIYNYGYTF. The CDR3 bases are TGTGCCAGTAGTATCTATAACTATGGCTACACCTTC.

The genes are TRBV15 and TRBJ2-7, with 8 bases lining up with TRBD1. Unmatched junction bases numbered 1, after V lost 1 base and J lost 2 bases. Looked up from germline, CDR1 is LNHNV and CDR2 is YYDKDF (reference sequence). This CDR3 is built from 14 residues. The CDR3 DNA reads TGTGCCACCAGCAGAGGGGGACAGGCCTACGAGCAGTACTTC. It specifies CATSRGGQAYEQYF.

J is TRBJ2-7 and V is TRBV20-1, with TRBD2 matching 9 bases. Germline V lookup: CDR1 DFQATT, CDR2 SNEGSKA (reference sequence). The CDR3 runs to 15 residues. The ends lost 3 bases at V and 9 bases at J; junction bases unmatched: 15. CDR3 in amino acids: CSASAAGGSSTRQYF. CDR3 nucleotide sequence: TGCAGTGCTAGTGCAGCGGGGGGCAGCTCTACGCGGCAGTACTTC.

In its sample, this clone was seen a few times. CDR3 residues: CASSMSGNSYEQYF. In nucleotides, the CDR3 is TGTGCCAGTAGTATGTCAGGGAACTCCTACGAGCAGTACTTC. The chain is built from TRBV19 and TRBJ2-7; a possible D gene is TRBD1 (5 bases). V dropped 3 bases and J dropped 0 bases, with 9 bases sitting between them. The CDR3 has 14 residues. Germline V CDR1 and CDR2: LNHDA, SQIVND (reference sequence).

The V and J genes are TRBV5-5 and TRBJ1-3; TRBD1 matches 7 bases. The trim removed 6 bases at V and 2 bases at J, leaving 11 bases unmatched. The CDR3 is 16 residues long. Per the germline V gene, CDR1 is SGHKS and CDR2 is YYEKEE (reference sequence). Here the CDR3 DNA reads TGTGCCAGCACCGTTTCTACCGGGACAGCTGGAAACACCATATATTTT. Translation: CASTVSTGTAGNTIYF.

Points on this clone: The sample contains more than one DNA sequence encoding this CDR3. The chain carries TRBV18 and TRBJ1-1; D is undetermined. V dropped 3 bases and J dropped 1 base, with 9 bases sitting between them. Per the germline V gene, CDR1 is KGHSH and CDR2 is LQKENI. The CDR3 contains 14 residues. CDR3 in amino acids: CASSPRQTNTEAFF. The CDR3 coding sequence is TGTGCCAGCTCACCGAGGCAGACGAACACTGAAGCTTTCTTT.

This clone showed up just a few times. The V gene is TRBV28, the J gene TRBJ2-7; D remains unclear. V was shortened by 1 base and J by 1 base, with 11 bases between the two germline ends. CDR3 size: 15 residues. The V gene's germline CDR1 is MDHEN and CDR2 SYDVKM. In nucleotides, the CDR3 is TGTGCCAGCAGTTTATCAGGAACCCAGTCCTACGAGCAGTACTTC. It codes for CASSLSGTQSYEQYF.

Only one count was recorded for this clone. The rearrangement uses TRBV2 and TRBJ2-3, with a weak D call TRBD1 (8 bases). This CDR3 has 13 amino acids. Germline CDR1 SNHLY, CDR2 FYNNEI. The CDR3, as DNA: TGTGCAAGCCTAACAGGGGGGGCAGATACGCAGTATTTT. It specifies CASLTGGADTQYF.

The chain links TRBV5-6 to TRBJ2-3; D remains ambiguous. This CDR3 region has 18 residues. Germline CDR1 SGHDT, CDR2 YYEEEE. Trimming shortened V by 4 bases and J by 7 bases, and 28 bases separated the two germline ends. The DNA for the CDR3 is TGTGCCAGCAGCAACCTACTGGCAGAGCTTGTGGCGGTGCATACGCAGTATTTT. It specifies CASSNLLAELVAVHTQYF. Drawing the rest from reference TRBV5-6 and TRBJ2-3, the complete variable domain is DAGVTQSPTHLIKTRGQQVTLRCSPKSGHDTVSWYQQALGQGPQFIFQYYEEEERQRGNFPDRFSGHQFPNYSSELNVNALLLGDSALYLCASSNLLAELVAVHTQYFGPGTRLTVL.

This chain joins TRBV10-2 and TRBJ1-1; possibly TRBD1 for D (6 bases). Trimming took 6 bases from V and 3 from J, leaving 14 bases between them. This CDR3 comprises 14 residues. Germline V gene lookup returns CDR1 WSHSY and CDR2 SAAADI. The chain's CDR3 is CASSSGQVDTEAFF. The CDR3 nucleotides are TGCGCCAGCAGCTCGGGACAAGTGGACACTGAAGCTTTCTTT.

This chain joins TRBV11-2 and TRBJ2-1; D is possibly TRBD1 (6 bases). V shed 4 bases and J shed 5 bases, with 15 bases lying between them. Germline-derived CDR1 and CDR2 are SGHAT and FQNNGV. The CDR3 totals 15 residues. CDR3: CASSSQGWVDNEQFF. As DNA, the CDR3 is TGTGCCAGCAGCTCCCAGGGGTGGGTGGACAATGAGCAGTTCTTC.